The 18 T cell receptor beta chains below were found in one sample sequenced in a study of pediatric ulcerative colitis. The protocol was immunoSEQ multiplex PCR, while the TCRdb copy is restricted to in-frame clones and leaves out a portion. The sample carries under 70,000 clones, approximately 87% recorded once. The sequenced material came from blood. The receptor set was obtained from a boy between 10 and 17 years old who was a control in a study of pediatric ulcerative colitis.

The chain employs TRBV15 and TRBJ2-5, with 9 bases identical to TRBD2. This CDR3 has 16 amino acids. The V gene end was trimmed by 0 bases and the J gene end by 2 bases; junction bases not matched to a gene: 4. The germline CDR1 and CDR2 sequences are LNHNV and YYDKDF (reference sequence). CDR3 sequence: CATSRDFSGGQETQYF. CDR3 nucleotides: TGTGCCACCAGCAGAGACTTTAGCGGGGGACAAGAGACCCAGTACTTC.

The chain has TRBV7-2 and TRBJ2-7; D is perhaps TRBD1 (6 bases). Per germline, CDR1 SGHTA and CDR2 FQGNSA. V dropped 1 base and J dropped 0 bases, with 10 bases sitting between them. This CDR3 is 15 amino acids long. The CDR3 nucleotides read TGTGCCAGCAGCTTAGGACAGGAACTCTCCTACGAGCAGTACTTC. Its translation is CASSLGQELSYEQYF.

The chain has TRBV19 and TRBJ1-1, with D unclear. Germline V gene sequence: CDR1 LNHDA, CDR2 SQIVND (reference sequence). There are 12 residues in the CDR3. With 1 base removed from V and 6 bases from J, the gap between germline ends came to 6 bases. CDR3 sequence: CASSIGQSEAFF. CDR3 nucleotides: TGTGCCAGTAGTATAGGCCAGTCTGAAGCTTTCTTT.

This sequence joins TRBV4-3 and TRBJ1-2, with D possibly TRBD1 on 5 matching bases. Trimming removed 3 bases at V and 4 bases at J, with 12 bases between. The CDR3 has 14 amino acids. Germline V gene sequence: CDR1 LGHNA, CDR2 YSLEER. The DNA of the CDR3 is TGCGCCAGCAGCCACGGGGAAGGGGTCTATGGCTACACCTTC. Its translation: CASSHGEGVYGYTF.

The chain is built from TRBV27 and TRBJ2-7, with 11 nucleotides matching TRBD2. Germline V gives CDR1 MNHEY, CDR2 SMNVEV (reference sequence). V shed 3 bases, J shed 2 bases, and the junction held 12 bases outside the gene matches. This CDR3 has 18 residues. In DNA form, the CDR3 reads TGTGCCAGCAGTTTGGGTCTTGAGGGGACTAGCGGAACCTACGAGCAGTACTTC. Encoded protein: CASSLGLEGTSGTYEQYF.

The V call is TRBV7-3, the J call TRBJ2-2; D gene ambiguous. The CDR3 spans 14 residues. Trimming pared 2 bases from V and 0 bases from J, leaving 4 bases between. Germline V gene lookup returns CDR1 SGHTA and CDR2 FQGTGA. CDR3 nucleotides: TGTGCCAGCAGCTTACACTCGAACACCGGGGAGCTGTTTTTT. Protein: CASSLHSNTGELFF. Filled out from reference TRBV7-3 and TRBJ2-2, the complete variable domain reads GAGVSQTPSNKVTEKGKYVELRCDPISGHTALYWYRQSLGQGPEFLIYFQGTGAADDSGLPNDRFFAVRPEGSVSTLKIQRTERGDSAVYLCASSLHSNTGELFFGEGSRLTVL.

The V gene is TRBV19, the J gene TRBJ1-2; D remains ambiguous. Germline V lookup: CDR1 LNHDA, CDR2 SQIVND (reference sequence). V lost 6 bases and J lost 1, with 12 bases in between. CDR3 length: 14 amino acids. CDR3 in amino acids: CASSPPGVNYGYTF. Here the CDR3 DNA reads TGTGCCAGTAGCCCCCCAGGAGTTAACTATGGCTACACCTTC.

J is TRBJ1-3 and V is TRBV5-6, with 9 positions matching TRBD1. Germline V lookup: CDR1 SGHDT, CDR2 YYEEEE. The V gene end was trimmed by 2 bases and the J gene end by 7 bases; junction bases not matched to a gene: 10. CDR3 length: 16 amino acids. The CDR3 reads CASSFLEDRGSNTIYF. Written as DNA, the CDR3 is TGTGCCAGCAGCTTTCTCGAGGACAGGGGTAGCAACACCATATATTTT.

This chain links TRBV18 with TRBJ1-2, with a tentative D call TRBD1 (5 bases). Germline lookup yields CDR1 KGHSH and CDR2 LQKENI. The CDR3 runs to 17 residues. Between the trimmed V and J ends, which lost 0 bases and 1 base, there was a span of 15 bases. CDR3 residues: CASSPPTGEGHNYGYTF. CDR3 in DNA: TGTGCCAGCTCACCACCGACGGGTGAGGGGCATAACTATGGCTACACCTTC.

The genes are TRBV7-3 and TRBJ2-4, with 11 bases fitting TRBD2. CDR3 length: 20 residues. Germline V gene data show CDR1 as SGHTA and CDR2 as FQGTGA. V lost 6 bases and J lost 4; bases outside the gene matches: 20. The CDR3 loop reads CASRSPALAGGRESKNIQYF. In nucleotides, the CDR3 is TGTGCCAGCAGATCCCCCGCTCTAGCGGGGGGTAGAGAGTCTAAAAACATTCAGTACTTC.

CDR3 DNA sequence: TGTGCCAGCAGCCAAGGGGGACAGGGGGACAGTGATGGCTACACCTTC. This gives the protein CASSQGGQGDSDGYTF. The chain carries TRBV4-2 and TRBJ1-2, with TRBD1 matching 11 bases. The trim removed 1 base at V and 6 bases at J, leaving 7 bases unmatched. Germline V CDR1 and CDR2: LGHNA, YNFKEQ. CDR3 size: 16 residues.

The chain joins TRBV14 to TRBJ2-3; 10 nucleotides align to TRBD1. This CDR3 comprises 17 residues. Germline CDR1 and CDR2: SGHDN and FVKESK. Trimming removed 2 bases from V and 6 bases from J; junction bases left unmatched: 11. This chain's CDR3 is CASSQNPGTGAGDTQYF. CDR3 coding DNA: TGTGCCAGCAGCCAAAATCCCGGGACAGGGGCAGGGGATACGCAGTATTTT.

The rearrangement links TRBV25-1 to TRBJ2-3; 8 bases are shared with TRBD1. Trimming cost V 2 bases and J 6 bases; bases outside gene matches: 4. This CDR3 contains 14 residues. CDR1 and CDR2 (germline): MGHDK, SYGVNS. CDR3 residues: CASSEETGADTQYF. CDR3 bases: TGTGCCAGCAGTGAAGAGACAGGGGCGGATACGCAGTATTTT.

V is TRBV25-1 and J is TRBJ2-3, with 7 bases fitting TRBD1. This CDR3 is 15 amino acids long. J lost 2 bases, V lost 6 bases, and 8 bases had no gene match. Germline V gene lookup returns CDR1 MGHDK and CDR2 SYGVNS. This chain's CDR3 is CASSLLTGDTDTQYF. CDR3 nucleotide sequence: TGTGCCAGCAGCTTACTAACAGGGGACACAGATACGCAGTATTTT.

The chain uses TRBV25-1 and TRBJ1-1; D is perhaps TRBD1 (6 bases). The CDR3 is 16 amino acids. V was clipped by 0 bases and J by 4 bases, with 15 bases between them. Germline V CDR1 and CDR2: MGHDK, SYGVNS. The CDR3 here is CASSEYRGIQGTEAFF. Here the CDR3 DNA reads TGTGCCAGCAGTGAATACAGGGGAATTCAAGGCACTGAAGCTTTCTTT.

The chain uses TRBV7-8 and TRBJ1-2; 10 bases fit TRBD1. The CDR3 has 13 amino acids. Germline V gene lookup returns CDR1 SGHVS and CDR2 FQNEAQ. V was clipped by 5 bases and J by 5 bases; unmatched bases: 2. CDR3 coding DNA: TGTGCCAGCAGCCAGGGACAGGGGTATGGCTACACCTTC. Encoded protein: CASSQGQGYGYTF. Filled out from reference TRBV7-8 and TRBJ1-2, the complete variable domain reads GAGVSQSPRYKVAKRGQDVALRCDPISGHVSLFWYQQALGQGPEFLTYFQNEAQLDKSGLPSDRFFAERPEGSVSTLKIQRTQQEDSAVYLCASSQGQGYGYTFGSGTRLTVV.

The V and J genes are TRBV30 and TRBJ2-1; TRBD2 aligns across 9 bases. This CDR3 contains 16 residues. Germline V CDR1 and CDR2: GTSNPN, SVGIG (reference sequence). With 2 bases clipped from V and 4 bases from J, the junction kept 9 bases outside the gene matches. The CDR3 DNA is TGTGCCTGGAGTTCGCAACTAGCGGGTAATTACAATGAGCAGTTCTTC. Amino acid sequence: CAWSSQLAGNYNEQFF.

This chain links TRBV2 with TRBJ2-7, with 11 bases fitting TRBD2. The CDR3 length is 17 residues. Germline CDR1 SNHLY, CDR2 FYNNEI. The junction had 12 bases not matched to a gene; V was cut back by 7 bases and J by 1 base. In DNA, the CDR3 is TGTGCCAGCACATTATATTCCGGGACTAGCGGATCCTACGAGCAGTACTTC. It encodes CASTLYSGTSGSYEQYF.